These 25 T cell receptor beta chains share one sample of origin, sequenced in a study of shared clonotypes between healthy human individuals. CD45RO-negative, CCR7-selected cells formed the naive CD8 fraction, which excluded terminally differentiated effector memory CD45RA+ cells. Some clones are missing from TCRdb's copy, which holds only in-frame ones; the method was immunoSEQ multiplex PCR. The sample has fewer than 1 million clones, 95% to 97% seen once. Input material: naive CD8+ T cells sorted from blood. The receptors stem from a man aged 25-45 years in good health.

CDR3 coding DNA: TGTGCCAGCAGCCGACGGGGAGGGGTGAACACTGAAGCTTTCTTT. Translating gives CASSRRGGVNTEAFF. The genes are TRBV7-9 and TRBJ1-1; possibly TRBD1 for D (5 bases). Trimming left V 5 bases short and J 0 bases short, with 13 bases between. The germline CDR1 and CDR2 sequences are SEHNR and FQNEAQ (reference sequence). This CDR3 spans 15 amino acids. Supplemented by reference TRBV7-9 and TRBJ1-1, the full variable domain reads DTGVSQNPRHKITKRGQNVTFRCDPISEHNRLYWYRQTLGQGPEFLTYFQNEAQLEKSRLLSDRFSAERPKGSFSTLEIQRTEQGDSAMYLCASSRRGGVNTEAFFGQGTRLTVV.

This chain joins TRBV6-6 and TRBJ1-4; no firm D call. This CDR3 region has 15 residues. The ends were cut back, 2 bases at V and 5 bases at J, with 12 bases in the middle. Germline assignment: CDR1 MNHNY and CDR2 SVGAGI (reference sequence). This CDR3 is CASSYRPPSNEKLFF. CDR3 coding DNA: TGTGCCAGCAGTTACCGACCGCCCTCGAATGAAAAACTGTTTTTT.

The V call is TRBV4-3, the J call TRBJ1-1; 9 nucleotides match TRBD1. CDR1 is LGHNA and CDR2 is YSLEER in the germline V gene. V lost 1 base to trimming and J lost 9 bases; unmatched junction nucleotides: 6. CDR3 length equals 14 residues. The CDR3: CASSQAGTGLKAFF. CDR3 DNA sequence: TGCGCCAGCAGCCAAGCTGGGACAGGGCTCAAAGCTTTCTTT.

V is TRBV5-1 and J is TRBJ2-1; TRBD2 is a possible D gene (6 bases). The CDR3 is 17 residues long. V lost 3 bases to trimming and J lost 4 bases, with 20 bases between them. The V gene's germline CDR1 is SGHRS and CDR2 YFSETQ. The CDR3, as DNA: TGCGCCAGCAGCTCGTCTTCGGGAGTAAGATTGTACAATGAGCAGTTCTTC. This sequence encodes CASSSSSGVRLYNEQFF.

This clone has just one count. This chain connects TRBV7-6 to TRBJ2-3; 9 bases map to TRBD1. V was pared by 5 bases and J by 0 bases, with 6 bases of the junction left unmatched. This CDR3 has 16 residues. Germline values: CDR1 SGHVS, CDR2 FNYEAQ. CDR3 sequence (DNA): TGTGCCAGCAGCCGAACAGGGGGCCCAAGCACAGATACGCAGTATTTT. Translation gives CASSRTGGPSTDTQYF.

This clone was counted once. V is TRBV4-1 and J is TRBJ1-3; 7 bases are a match to TRBD1. With 0 bases clipped from V and 0 bases from J, the junction kept 2 bases outside the gene matches. CDR1 is MGHRA, CDR2 YSYEKL, per germline. CDR3 length: 16 residues. The CDR3 coding sequence is TGCGCCAGCAGCCAAGAATGGGACAGCTCTGGAAACACCATATATTTT. This sequence encodes CASSQEWDSSGNTIYF.

DNA of the CDR3: TGTGCCAGCAGTGACCACAATATCTACGAGCAGTACTTC. It codes for CASSDHNIYEQYF. V and J are TRBV6-4 and TRBJ2-7; the D is unclear. The CDR3 loop spans 13 amino acids. From germline, CDR1 is MRHNA and CDR2 SNTAGT. V was trimmed by 2 bases and J by 3 bases, leaving 8 bases between them.

V gene TRBV7-6 combines with J gene TRBJ1-5; TRBD1 matches 7 bases. CDR1 and CDR2 from the germline V gene are SGHVS and FNYEAQ. The CDR3 has 14 amino acids. Trimming cost V 5 bases and J 6 bases; bases outside gene matches: 7. The CDR3 bases are TGTGCCAGCAGCCCTACAGGGGTTGGTCAGCCCCAGCATTTT. Protein: CASSPTGVGQPQHF.

V usage is TRBV2 and J usage is TRBJ2-7; 7 bases match TRBD1. Germline trimming cut 10 bases from V and 2 bases from J; bases unmatched to any gene: 5. CDR3 length: 12 residues. From germline, CDR1 is SNHLY and CDR2 FYNNEI. CDR3: CANRDSAYEQYF. CDR3 DNA: TGTGCCAACCGGGACAGCGCCTACGAGCAGTACTTC.

The chain links TRBV10-3 to TRBJ2-1; TRBD1 is a possible D gene (8 bases). The CDR3 is 16 amino acids. The V and J ends lost 4 bases and 5 bases respectively, with 18 bases between them. In germline, CDR1 is ENHRY, CDR2 SYGVKD. CDR3 sequence reads: CAISAQRDRLNNEQFF. For the CDR3, the DNA is TGTGCCATCAGTGCCCAGCGGGACAGGCTAAACAATGAGCAGTTCTTC.

A single count supports this clone. The chain recombines TRBV29-1 with TRBJ2-5; no definite D call. Trimming stripped 3 bases from V and 5 bases from J, with 13 bases between. Germline V gene data show CDR1 as SQVTM and CDR2 as ANQGSEA. CDR3 length: 13 amino acids. The CDR3 DNA reads TGCAGCGTTGAGGAGATAGGGTGGGAGACCCAGTACTTC. Its protein is CSVEEIGWETQYF.

The V and J genes are TRBV11-2 and TRBJ2-7; TRBD2 is a possible D gene (5 bases). V was trimmed by 1 base and J by 3 bases, leaving 16 bases between them. Germline loops: CDR1 SGHAT, CDR2 FQNNGV. The CDR3 runs 16 residues. CDR3 sequence reads: CASSLVLGLGSYEQYF. The CDR3 DNA follows: TGTGCCAGCAGCTTAGTTCTCGGACTGGGAAGCTACGAGCAGTACTTC.

The V and J genes are TRBV27 and TRBJ1-1, with D uncertain. CDR1 MNHEY and CDR2 SMNVEV come from the germline V gene (reference sequence). The CDR3 covers 15 residues. V was clipped by 4 bases and J by 1 base, with 13 bases between them. The CDR3 region has the DNA TGTGCCAGCAGTTGGGGTCTGCCCAAGAACACTGAAGCTTTCTTT. Amino acids: CASSWGLPKNTEAFF.

This clone has a single count. Other DNA sequences in this sample translate to the same CDR3. The chain employs TRBV6-5 and TRBJ2-2, with D maybe TRBD2 (5 bases). The CDR3 spans 14 residues. V lost 0 bases and J lost 4, with 6 bases in between. The germline CDR1 and CDR2 sequences are MNHEY and SVGAGI. The CDR3 sequence is CASSYSRGTGELFF. DNA of the CDR3: TGTGCCAGCAGTTACTCTCGGGGCACCGGGGAGCTGTTTTTT.

This chain connects TRBV29-1 to TRBJ2-5, with D perhaps being TRBD1 or TRBD2 (6 bases each). The germline V gene encodes CDR1 SQVTM and CDR2 ANQGSEA. V was clipped by 3 bases and J by 5 bases, with 13 bases between them. The CDR3 spans 13 residues. CDR3 residues: CSVDGGPRETQYF. The CDR3 nucleotides read TGCAGCGTTGATGGGGGGCCGAGGGAGACCCAGTACTTC.

J is TRBJ2-7 and V is TRBV27; either TRBD1 or TRBD2 may fit D (5 bases each). V was cut by 4 bases and J by 4 bases, with 17 bases left in between. Germline values: CDR1 MNHEY, CDR2 SMNVEV (reference sequence). The CDR3 consists of 15 residues. The CDR3 sequence is CASSSPPGPLYEQYF. CDR3 in DNA: TGTGCCAGCAGTTCCCCTCCGGGACCCCTATACGAGCAGTACTTC.

The CDR3 DNA follows: TGTGCCAGCAGCTTGGATCGGGGGCGCGGGCCCCAAAGGAACACTGAAGCTTTCTTT. It yields the protein CASSLDRGRGPQRNTEAFF. The chain uses TRBV5-6 and TRBJ1-1; D is possibly TRBD1 (6 bases). Trimming removed 0 bases at V and 1 base at J, with 22 bases between. This CDR3 has 19 residues. Germline V gene data show CDR1 as SGHDT and CDR2 as YYEEEE.

The V gene is TRBV7-6, the J gene TRBJ2-1; D gene uncertain. Trimming stripped 2 bases from V and 8 bases from J, with 10 bases between. CDR1 and CDR2 from the germline V gene are SGHVS and FNYEAQ. The CDR3 is 13 residues long. This CDR3 is CASSLNSLYEQFF. The CDR3 nucleotides read TGTGCCAGCAGCTTAAACAGTCTTTATGAGCAGTTCTTC. Full variable domain (rest looked up from reference TRBV7-6 and TRBJ2-1): GAGVSQSPRYKVTKRGQDVALRCDPISGHVSLYWYRQALGQGPEFLTYFNYEAQQDKSGLPNDRFSAERPEGSISTLTIQRTEQRDSAMYRCASSLNSLYEQFFGPGTRLTVL.

This clone was recorded once. The rearrangement uses TRBV5-1 and TRBJ2-5, with D maybe TRBD2 (6 bases). This CDR3 has 13 residues. The V end lost 3 bases, the J end lost 1 base, and 7 bases lay between the germline ends. Germline values: CDR1 SGHRS, CDR2 YFSETQ. The CDR3 loop reads CASSWEVQETQYF. DNA for the CDR3: TGCGCCAGCAGCTGGGAGGTCCAAGAGACCCAGTACTTC.

V gene TRBV5-5 combines with J gene TRBJ2-7; 9 positions match TRBD1. The V gene end was trimmed by 2 bases and the J gene end by 4 bases; junction bases not matched to a gene: 16. The CDR3 runs to 18 residues. Looked up from germline, CDR1 is SGHKS and CDR2 is YYEKEE (reference sequence). CDR3 DNA sequence: TGTGCCAGCAGCTTAAGGAGTGGCCGGCCACAGGGGGCTTACGAGCAGTACTTC. Protein: CASSLRSGRPQGAYEQYF. Full variable domain (remainder filled in from reference TRBV5-5 and TRBJ2-7): DAGVTQSPTHLIKTRGQQVTLRCSPISGHKSVSWYQQVLGQGPQFIFQYYEKEERGRGNFPDRFSARQFPNYSSELNVNALLLGDSALYLCASSLRSGRPQGAYEQYFGPGTRLTVT.

The chain uses TRBV6-6 and TRBJ1-3; tentatively, D is TRBD1 (6 bases). CDR3 size: 13 residues. Deletions cut 5 bases from V and 4 bases from J, with 9 bases between. From germline, CDR1 is MNHNY and CDR2 SVGAGI (reference sequence). The CDR3 DNA reads as TGTGCCAGCAGTCGGACAGCCGGAAACACCATATATTTT. Translating gives CASSRTAGNTIYF.

For this clone: Other DNA sequences in this sample translate to the same CDR3. This chain connects TRBV5-1 to TRBJ2-7; 8 nucleotides agree with TRBD1. The germline V gene has CDR1 SGHRS and CDR2 YFSETQ. J gave up 4 bases and V 4 bases, and 7 bases lay outside the gene matches. This CDR3 comprises 14 residues. The CDR3: CASSPGTGVYEQYF. The CDR3, as DNA: TGCGCCAGCAGCCCCGGGACAGGAGTATACGAGCAGTACTTC.

V gene TRBV27 combines with J gene TRBJ2-7, with TRBD2 as a possible D gene (6 bases). Germline lookup yields CDR1 MNHEY and CDR2 SMNVEV (reference sequence). The CDR3 contains 14 residues. V was shortened by 3 bases and J by 2 bases, with 11 bases between the two germline ends. The CDR3 region is CASSLAGPTYEQYF. The CDR3 DNA follows: TGTGCCAGCAGTTTGGCGGGACCAACCTACGAGCAGTACTTC.

The chain has TRBV6-1 and TRBJ2-7; D not resolved. The V gene's germline CDR1 is MNHNS and CDR2 SASEGT. The CDR3 covers 12 residues. Trimming shortened V by 10 bases and J by 0 bases, and 10 bases separated the two germline ends. The CDR3 is CAIGRVSYEQYF. CDR3 DNA sequence: TGTGCCATAGGAAGGGTCTCCTACGAGCAGTACTTC.

The chain combines TRBV5-1 with TRBJ2-3; D possibly corresponds to TRBD2 (6 bases). The CDR3 spans 14 residues. Germline values: CDR1 SGHRS, CDR2 YFSETQ. Trimming shortened V by 4 bases and J by 3 bases, and 12 bases separated the two germline ends. CDR3 protein: CASSVLAVTDTQYF. CDR3 coding DNA: TGCGCCAGCAGCGTACTAGCTGTTACAGATACGCAGTATTTT.